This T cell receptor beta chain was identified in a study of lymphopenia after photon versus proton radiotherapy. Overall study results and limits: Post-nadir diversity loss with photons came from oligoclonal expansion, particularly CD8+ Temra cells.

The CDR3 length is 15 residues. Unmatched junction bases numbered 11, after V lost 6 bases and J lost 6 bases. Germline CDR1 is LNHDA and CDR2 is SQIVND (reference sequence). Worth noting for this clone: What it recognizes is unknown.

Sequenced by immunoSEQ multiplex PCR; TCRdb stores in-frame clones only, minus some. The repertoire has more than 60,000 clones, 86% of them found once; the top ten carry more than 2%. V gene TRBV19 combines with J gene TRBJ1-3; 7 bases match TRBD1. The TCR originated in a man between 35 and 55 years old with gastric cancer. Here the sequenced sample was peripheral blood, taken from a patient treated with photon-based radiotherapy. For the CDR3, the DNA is TGTGCCAGTAGAAAAGGTCCCGGGACAGAAAACACCATATATTTT. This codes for CASRKGPGTENTIYF.